These 30 T cell receptor beta chains share one sample of origin, sequenced in a study of beta chain features in type 1 diabetes. Sequencing targeted expressed TCRB transcripts, as all isolated RNA had been reverse transcribed. Data came from immunoSEQ multiplex PCR; TCRdb stores just in-frame clones and leaves some out. The table lists 150,000 to 190,000 clones, around 10% of them singletons, with around 0.48% in the top ten. Study-level results: Shortening of TCRB CDR3s, moderate but significant, appeared in all four CD4+ subsets of Type 1 diabetes patients.

These receptors' targets are unknown. Source material: central memory CD4+ T cells from blood. The receptors shown here come from a man younger than 40 with type 1 diabetes.

In this sample, this clone turned up a few times. The chain couples TRBV4-2 to TRBJ1-3, with D uncertain. Germline CDR1 reads LGHNA; CDR2 reads YNFKEQ. V shed 0 bases and J shed 4 bases, with 4 bases lying between them. This CDR3 is built from 13 residues. The CDR3 nucleotides are TGTGCCAGCAGCCAAGAACGGGGAAACACCATATATTTT. Its translation: CASSQERGNTIYF.

The chain is built from TRBV29-1 and TRBJ2-1; 7 positions match TRBD2. Germline CDR1 and CDR2: SQVTM and ANQGSEA. The CDR3 extends over 16 amino acids. The trim removed 6 bases at V and 7 bases at J, leaving 18 bases unmatched. The CDR3 DNA sequence: TGCAGCGTCCCCAGTCCCGGGGGGACCGGGCGGAATGAGCAGTTCTTC. Encoded protein: CSVPSPGGTGRNEQFF.

The genes are TRBV2 and TRBJ1-1; D not certain. Trimming left V 5 bases short and J 1 base short, with 11 bases between. The CDR3 spans 14 residues. The germline gives CDR1 SNHLY, CDR2 FYNNEI. CDR3 bases: TGTGCCAGCAGTCCTCAGATCGCGAACACTGAAGCTTTCTTT. It is translated as CASSPQIANTEAFF.

This clone has more than one count but fewer than ten. The rearrangement links TRBV4-2 to TRBJ2-7, with 7 bases identical to TRBD1. CDR1 is LGHNA, CDR2 YNFKEQ, per germline. V trimming: 1 base; J trimming: 1 base; junction bases outside the gene matches: 4. The CDR3 covers 15 residues. CDR3 loop: CASSQAGTASYEQYF. In nucleotides, the CDR3 is TGTGCCAGCAGCCAAGCAGGGACAGCGTCCTACGAGCAGTACTTC.

The chain recombines TRBV28 with TRBJ1-5; 9 bases align to TRBD1. Germline V gene lookup returns CDR1 MDHEN and CDR2 SYDVKM. The CDR3 loop spans 14 amino acids. Trimming cost V 5 bases and J 7 bases; bases outside gene matches: 6. CDR3 sequence reads: CASSTGQGRQPQHF. For the CDR3, the DNA is TGTGCCAGCAGTACGGGACAGGGCCGACAGCCCCAGCATTTT.

This chain connects TRBV5-6 to TRBJ2-6; weak D call: TRBD2 (5 bases). Trimming took 1 base from V and 0 from J, leaving 14 bases between them. The CDR3 consists of 18 residues. Germline loops: CDR1 SGHDT, CDR2 YYEEEE. The CDR3 DNA is TGTGCCAGCAGCTTGTTTCGGGGAAGAAACTCTGGGGCCAACGTCCTGACTTTC. Encoded protein: CASSLFRGRNSGANVLTF.

This chain links TRBV4-2 with TRBJ1-1; D gene uncertain. The CDR3 runs to 20 residues. Looked up from germline, CDR1 is LGHNA and CDR2 is YNFKEQ. V gave up 0 bases and J gave up 1 base, with 24 bases separating them. The CDR3 bases are TGTGCCAGCAGCCAAGATCAAAGGTTCCGGAGGTTACGAACGAACACTGAAGCTTTCTTT. Its protein product is CASSQDQRFRRLRTNTEAFF.

The chain combines TRBV30 with TRBJ1-2; 9 nucleotides align to TRBD1. V lost 3 bases and J lost 8; bases outside the gene matches: 10. The germline CDR1 and CDR2 sequences are GTSNPN and SVGIG (reference sequence). There are 14 residues in the CDR3. CDR3 bases: TGTGCCTGGAGCTGGGGACGGACAGGGGACGGCTACACCTTC. It codes for CAWSWGRTGDGYTF. Using reference TRBV30 and TRBJ1-2 for the parts outside the CDR3, the full variable domain is SQTIHQWPATLVQPVGSPLSLECTVEGTSNPNLYWYRQAAGRGLQLLFYSVGIGQISSEVPQNLSASRPQDRQFILSSKKLLLSDSGFYLCAWSWGRTGDGYTFGSGTRLTVV.

This clone was counted only a few times. This sequence joins TRBV5-4 and TRBJ2-1; 8 bases agree with TRBD2. This CDR3 comprises 16 residues. V was clipped by 6 bases and J by 0 bases; unmatched bases: 8. Germline V lookup: CDR1 SGHNT, CDR2 YYREEE (reference sequence). CDR3 loop: CASTPSGLASYNEQFF. The CDR3 DNA reads as TGTGCCAGCACCCCTTCCGGACTAGCCTCCTACAATGAGCAGTTCTTC.

The chain links TRBV28 to TRBJ1-5; a weak D match, TRBD1 (5 bases). Germline values: CDR1 MDHEN, CDR2 SYDVKM. The CDR3 is 13 residues long. Trimming removed 6 bases from V and 6 bases from J, with 12 bases in between. The CDR3: CASRGQMIQPQHF. The CDR3 DNA is TGTGCCAGCAGAGGACAAATGATTCAGCCCCAGCATTTT.

On this clone itself: The junction and the germline gene differ at one end; a read error may be behind it. This chain connects TRBV7-7 to TRBJ2-5, with a possible D match to TRBD2 (5 bases). CDR1 is SSHAT, CDR2 FNYEAQ, per germline (reference sequence). The CDR3 runs 13 residues. CDR3 protein: CASSWTDQETQYF. In DNA form, the CDR3 reads TGTGCTAGCAGCTGGACTGACCAAGAGACCCAGTACTTC.

CDR3 amino acids: CASSEIRGTNYGYTF. The CDR3 DNA follows: TGTGCCAGCAGTGAAATCAGGGGAACTAACTATGGCTACACCTTC. V is TRBV2 and J is TRBJ1-2; possible D gene TRBD1, 6 bases. Trimming stripped 2 bases from V and 0 bases from J, with 10 bases between. This CDR3 comprises 15 residues. The germline V gene encodes CDR1 SNHLY and CDR2 FYNNEI.

This clone was observed a handful of times. The J gene is TRBJ2-3, the V gene TRBV10-3, with D unresolved. The V end was cut by 6 bases, the J end by 0 bases, with 13 bases between. Germline CDR1 ENHRY, CDR2 SYGVKD. This CDR3 comprises 15 residues. The CDR3 DNA is TGTGCCATCAGCCTTGGGCAGGTTAGCACAGATACGCAGTATTTT. It translates to CAISLGQVSTDTQYF.

The chain links TRBV5-1 to TRBJ2-5; D is possibly TRBD2 (6 bases). CDR1 SGHRS and CDR2 YFSETQ come from the germline V gene. CDR3 length equals 14 residues. Deletions cut 6 bases from V and 5 bases from J, with 17 bases between. DNA for the CDR3: TGCGCCAGCAAAGCGGGCCTGGTGTCGGAGACCCAGTACTTC. Translated: CASKAGLVSETQYF.

This sequence joins TRBV15 and TRBJ2-2; D might be TRBD2 (5 bases). V gave up 0 bases and J gave up 8 bases, with 7 bases separating them. This CDR3 has 13 amino acids. Germline loops: CDR1 LNHNV, CDR2 YYDKDF (reference sequence). The CDR3 DNA reads TGTGCCACCAGCAGAGATCGGGATGGGGAGCTGTTTTTT. Its protein is CATSRDRDGELFF.

This clone was picked up a small number of times. The chain recombines TRBV10-3 with TRBJ2-6, with D unresolved. V dropped 6 bases and J dropped 3 bases, with 6 bases sitting between them. CDR1 is ENHRY and CDR2 is SYGVKD in the germline V gene. This CDR3 has 13 residues. This chain's CDR3 is CAIRSDGANVLTF. In DNA, the CDR3 is TGTGCCATCAGGTCAGATGGGGCCAACGTCCTGACTTTC.

This clone was detected only a few times. The V and J genes are TRBV7-9 and TRBJ1-1; maybe TRBD1 (5 bases). The CDR3 is made up of 13 amino acids. Germline CDR1 is SEHNR and CDR2 is FQNEAQ (reference sequence). The V and J ends lost 5 bases and 3 bases respectively, with 10 bases between them. CDR3: CASSIVGDTEAFF. The CDR3, as DNA: TGTGCCAGCAGCATTGTAGGGGACACTGAAGCTTTCTTT.

This clone appeared a few times. This chain joins TRBV29-1 and TRBJ2-1; a possible D gene is TRBD1 (5 bases). The V gene's germline CDR1 is SQVTM and CDR2 ANQGSEA. The CDR3 consists of 13 residues. The V end was cut by 2 bases, the J end by 8 bases, with 13 bases between. The CDR3 loop reads CSVEYQGGHEQFF. The CDR3 region has the DNA TGCAGCGTTGAATACCAGGGCGGCCATGAGCAGTTCTTC.

The V call is TRBV29-1, the J call TRBJ2-1; D is undetermined. CDR1 is SQVTM, CDR2 ANQGSEA, per germline. This CDR3 spans 11 amino acids. The V end lost 8 bases, the J end lost 0 bases, and 5 bases lay between the germline ends. The CDR3 region has the DNA TGCAGCTTCAGCTCCTACAATGAGCAGTTCTTC. Protein product: CSFSSYNEQFF.

The rearrangement joins TRBV10-3 to TRBJ2-7; 8 nucleotides match TRBD2. With V trimmed by 0 bases and J by 2 bases, 3 bases remained unmatched. The CDR3 extends over 15 amino acids. Germline-derived CDR1 and CDR2 are ENHRY and SYGVKD. The CDR3 DNA reads as TGTGCCATCAGTGAGTCGACCGGGAGGGCCTACGAGCAGTACTTC. Protein product: CAISESTGRAYEQYF.

This clone was picked up many times. The chain combines TRBV25-1 with TRBJ1-1; no definite D call. Germline CDR1 and CDR2: MGHDK and SYGVNS. The ends were cut back, 1 base at V and 5 bases at J, with 8 bases in the middle. CDR3 size: 13 residues. CDR3 nucleotides: TGTGCCAGCAGTGAATTCTCGGGGACTGAAGCTTTCTTT. It yields the protein CASSEFSGTEAFF. The full variable domain, its missing parts supplied by reference TRBV25-1 and TRBJ1-1, is EADIYQTPRYLVIGTGKKITLECSQTMGHDKMYWYQQDPGMELHLIHYSYGVNSTEKGDLSSESTVSRIRTEHFPLTLESARPSHTSQYLCASSEFSGTEAFFGQGTRLTVV.

The J gene is TRBJ2-7, the V gene TRBV6-5, with 9 bases aligning to TRBD1. Germline CDR1 MNHEY, CDR2 SVGAGI. CDR3 length: 16 residues. V lost 0 bases to trimming and J lost 3 bases; unmatched junction nucleotides: 6. CDR3 nucleotide sequence: TGTGCCAGCAGTTACTCACAGGGGGCCTCCGTCTACGAGCAGTACTTC. It encodes CASSYSQGASVYEQYF.

The table lists this clone with a few counts. The chain has TRBV29-1 and TRBJ2-2; TRBD2 might be the D (6 bases). V was shortened by 6 bases and J by 2 bases, with 13 bases between the two germline ends. From germline, CDR1 is SQVTM and CDR2 ANQGSEA. This CDR3 has 14 residues. The CDR3 protein is CSVRGTANTGELFF. For the CDR3, the DNA is TGCAGCGTACGGGGGACGGCTAACACCGGGGAGCTGTTTTTT.

This clone has a handful of counts. V usage is TRBV5-1 and J usage is TRBJ2-3; D gene uncertain. In germline, CDR1 is SGHRS, CDR2 YFSETQ. Trimming took off 3 bases at V and 6 bases at J, with 5 bases between the two ends. The CDR3 contains 11 residues. CDR3 sequence (DNA): TGCGCCAGCAGCTGGAGCGATACGCAGTATTTT. Its translation is CASSWSDTQYF.

This clone was found a few times. The gene calls are TRBV27 and TRBJ1-5; D uncertain. The germline V and J ends were trimmed by 4 bases and 5 bases, with 9 bases remaining between them. The germline V gene has CDR1 MNHEY and CDR2 SMNVEV (reference sequence). The CDR3 runs to 13 residues. The CDR3 loop is CASSYVRDQPQHF. CDR3 in DNA: TGTGCCAGCAGTTATGTGCGTGATCAGCCCCAGCATTTT.

A few counts support this clone. The sample carries other DNA sequences with the same CDR3. The chain combines TRBV7-9 with TRBJ2-2; D not resolved. With 2 bases removed from V and 1 base from J, the gap between germline ends came to 8 bases. Looked up from germline, CDR1 is SEHNR and CDR2 is FQNEAQ (reference sequence). The CDR3 runs 15 residues. The CDR3 loop is CASSLLAVNTGELFF. CDR3 DNA sequence: TGTGCCAGCAGCTTACTGGCGGTGAACACCGGGGAGCTGTTTTTT.

This clone was observed a few times. This chain uses TRBV5-4 with TRBJ2-1; TRBD2 might be the D (9 bases). The CDR3 loop spans 18 amino acids. CDR1 is SGHNT and CDR2 is YYREEE in the germline V gene (reference sequence). V was shortened by 0 bases and J by 8 bases, with 24 bases between the two germline ends. The chain's CDR3 is CASSLVLIAGDRGYEQFF. The DNA of the CDR3 is TGTGCCAGCAGCTTGGTCCTTATAGCGGGAGACAGGGGCTATGAGCAGTTCTTC.

V and J are TRBV19 and TRBJ1-4, with TRBD1 identical over 7 bases. Germline V gives CDR1 LNHDA, CDR2 SQIVND (reference sequence). The CDR3 has 13 amino acids. The V gene end was trimmed by 8 bases and the J gene end by 2 bases; junction bases not matched to a gene: 2. The CDR3 coding sequence is TGTGCCAGTTCCAGGGGGACTAATGAAAAACTGTTTTTT. Protein product: CASSRGTNEKLFF.

There are a few counts of this clone. The V and J genes are TRBV15 and TRBJ2-7; 9 positions match TRBD1. The CDR3 consists of 17 residues. V shed 2 bases, J shed 2 bases, and the junction held 10 bases outside the gene matches. Per germline, CDR1 LNHNV and CDR2 YYDKDF (reference sequence). The CDR3 loop reads CATSRRTWDRVPYEQYF. CDR3 nucleotides: TGTGCCACCAGCAGAAGGACTTGGGACAGGGTCCCCTACGAGCAGTACTTC.

The rearrangement joins TRBV28 to TRBJ2-7; unclear D gene. Germline CDR1 MDHEN, CDR2 SYDVKM. CDR3 length: 13 amino acids. V was clipped by 6 bases and J by 1 base, with 10 bases between them. The CDR3 DNA sequence: TGTGCCAGCAGCCCCGACACGTCCTACGAGCAGTACTTC. Protein: CASSPDTSYEQYF.